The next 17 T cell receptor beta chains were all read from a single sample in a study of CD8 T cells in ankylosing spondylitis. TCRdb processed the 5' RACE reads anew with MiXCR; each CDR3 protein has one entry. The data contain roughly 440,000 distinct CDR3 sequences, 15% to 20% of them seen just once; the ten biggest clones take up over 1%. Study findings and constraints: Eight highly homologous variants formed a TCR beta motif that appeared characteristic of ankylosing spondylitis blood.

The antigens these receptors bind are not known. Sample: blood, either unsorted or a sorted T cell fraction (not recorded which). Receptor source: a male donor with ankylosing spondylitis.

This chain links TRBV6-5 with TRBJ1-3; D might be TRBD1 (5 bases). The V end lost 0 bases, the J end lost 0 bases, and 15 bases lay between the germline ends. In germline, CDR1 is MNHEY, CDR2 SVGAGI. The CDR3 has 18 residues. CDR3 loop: CASSYSRSGGSSGNTIYF. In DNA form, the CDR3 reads TGTGCCAGCAGTTACTCGCGGTCCGGGGGGAGCTCTGGAAACACCATATATTTT.

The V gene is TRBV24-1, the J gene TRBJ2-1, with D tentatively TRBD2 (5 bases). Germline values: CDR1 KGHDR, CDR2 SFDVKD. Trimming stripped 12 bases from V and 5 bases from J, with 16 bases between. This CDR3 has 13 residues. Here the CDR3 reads CAAGPERNNEQFF. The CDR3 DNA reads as TGTGCCGCGGGTCCTGAACGCAACAATGAGCAGTTCTTC.

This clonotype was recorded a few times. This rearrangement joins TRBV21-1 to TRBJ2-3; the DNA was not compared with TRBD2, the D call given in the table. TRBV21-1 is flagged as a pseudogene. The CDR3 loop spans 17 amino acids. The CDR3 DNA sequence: TGTGCCAGCAGCAAAGTATCGGCTAGCGACAACACAGATACGCAGTATTTT. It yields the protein CASSKVSASDNTDTQYF.

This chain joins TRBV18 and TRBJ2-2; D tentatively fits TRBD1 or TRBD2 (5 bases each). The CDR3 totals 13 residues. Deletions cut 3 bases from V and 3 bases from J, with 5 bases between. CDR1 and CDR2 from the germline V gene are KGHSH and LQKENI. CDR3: CASSPGDTGELFF. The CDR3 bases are TGTGCCAGCTCACCGGGGGACACCGGGGAGCTGTTTTTT. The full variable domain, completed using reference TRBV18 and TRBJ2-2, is NAGVMQNPRHLVRRRGQEARLRCSPMKGHSHVYWYRQLPEEGLKFMVYLQKENIIDESGMPKERFSAEFPKEGPSILRIQQVVRGDSAAYFCASSPGDTGELFFGEGSRLTVL.

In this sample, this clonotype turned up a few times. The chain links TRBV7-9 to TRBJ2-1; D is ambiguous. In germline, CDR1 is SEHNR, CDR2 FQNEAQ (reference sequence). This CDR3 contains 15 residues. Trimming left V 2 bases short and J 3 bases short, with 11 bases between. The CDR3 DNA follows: TGTGCCAGCAGCTTACTTGGATTGGTCTACAATGAGCAGTTCTTC. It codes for CASSLLGLVYNEQFF. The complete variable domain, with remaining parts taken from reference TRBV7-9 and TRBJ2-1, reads DTGVSQNPRHKITKRGQNVTFRCDPISEHNRLYWYRQTLGQGPEFLTYFQNEAQLEKSRLLSDRFSAERPKGSFSTLEIQRTEQGDSAMYLCASSLLGLVYNEQFFGPGTRLTVL.

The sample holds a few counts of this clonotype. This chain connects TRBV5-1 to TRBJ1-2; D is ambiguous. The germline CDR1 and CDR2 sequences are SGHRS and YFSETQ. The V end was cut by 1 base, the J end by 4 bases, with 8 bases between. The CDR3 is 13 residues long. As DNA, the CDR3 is TGCGCCAGCAGCTTGCTGGATGCCTATGGCTACACCTTC. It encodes CASSLLDAYGYTF.

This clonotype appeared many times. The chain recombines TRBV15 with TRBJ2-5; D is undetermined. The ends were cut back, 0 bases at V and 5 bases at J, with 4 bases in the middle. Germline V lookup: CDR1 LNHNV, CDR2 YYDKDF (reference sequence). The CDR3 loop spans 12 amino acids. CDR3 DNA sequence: TGTGCCACCAGCAGAGATCGGGAGACCCAGTACTTC. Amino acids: CATSRDRETQYF. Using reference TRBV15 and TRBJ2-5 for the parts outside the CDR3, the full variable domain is DAMVIQNPRYQVTQFGKPVTLSCSQTLNHNVMYWYQQKSSQAPKLLFHYYDKDFNNEADTPDNFQSRRPNTSFCFLDIRSPGLGDTAMYLCATSRDRETQYFGPGTRLLVL.

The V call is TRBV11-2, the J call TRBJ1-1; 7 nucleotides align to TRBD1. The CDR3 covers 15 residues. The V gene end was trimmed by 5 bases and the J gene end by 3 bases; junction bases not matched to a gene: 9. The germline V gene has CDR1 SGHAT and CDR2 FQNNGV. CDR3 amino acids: CASSPVQGRYTEAFF. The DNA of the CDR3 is TGTGCCAGCAGCCCAGTACAGGGGAGGTACACTGAAGCTTTCTTT.

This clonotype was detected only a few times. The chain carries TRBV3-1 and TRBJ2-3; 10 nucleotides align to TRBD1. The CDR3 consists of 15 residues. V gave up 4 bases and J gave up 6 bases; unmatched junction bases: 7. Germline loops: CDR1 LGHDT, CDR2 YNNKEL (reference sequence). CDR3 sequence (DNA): TGTGCCAGCAGCCTCCGGGACAGGGGAGTCGATACGCAGTATTTT. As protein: CASSLRDRGVDTQYF.

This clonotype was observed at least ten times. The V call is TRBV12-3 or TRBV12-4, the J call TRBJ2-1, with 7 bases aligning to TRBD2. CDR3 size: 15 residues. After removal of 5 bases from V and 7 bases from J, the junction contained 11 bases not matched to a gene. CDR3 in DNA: TGTGCCAGCAGTCCAGCCGGGGCCGGGGGGAATGAGCAGTTCTTC. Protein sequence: CASSPAGAGGNEQFF.

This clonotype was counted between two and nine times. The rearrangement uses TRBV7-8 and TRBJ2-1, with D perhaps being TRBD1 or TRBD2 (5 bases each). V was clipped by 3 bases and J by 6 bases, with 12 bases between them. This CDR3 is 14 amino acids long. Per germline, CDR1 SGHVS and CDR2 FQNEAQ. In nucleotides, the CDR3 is TGTGCCAGCAGCTTCGAGGGGCTGAGCAATGAGCAGTTCTTC. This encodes CASSFEGLSNEQFF.

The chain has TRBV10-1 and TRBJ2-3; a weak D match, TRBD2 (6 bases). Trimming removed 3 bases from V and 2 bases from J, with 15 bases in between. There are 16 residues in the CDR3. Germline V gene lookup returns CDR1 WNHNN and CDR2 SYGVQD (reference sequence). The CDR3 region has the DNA TGCGCCAGCAGTGACACGCGGGGCACCTCCACAGATACGCAGTATTTT. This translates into CASSDTRGTSTDTQYF.

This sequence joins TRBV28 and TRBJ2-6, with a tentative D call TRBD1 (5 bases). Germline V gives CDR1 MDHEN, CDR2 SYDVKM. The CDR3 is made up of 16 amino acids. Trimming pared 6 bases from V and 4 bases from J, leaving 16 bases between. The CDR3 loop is CASSPQGKQGANVLTF. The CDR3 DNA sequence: TGTGCCAGCAGCCCCCAGGGCAAGCAGGGGGCCAACGTCCTGACTTTC.

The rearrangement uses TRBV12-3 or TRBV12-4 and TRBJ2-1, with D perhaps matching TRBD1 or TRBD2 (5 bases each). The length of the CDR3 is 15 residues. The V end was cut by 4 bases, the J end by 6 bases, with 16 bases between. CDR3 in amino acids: CASSSGARAFNEQFF. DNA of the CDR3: TGTGCCAGCAGTTCCGGGGCCCGCGCCTTCAATGAGCAGTTCTTC.

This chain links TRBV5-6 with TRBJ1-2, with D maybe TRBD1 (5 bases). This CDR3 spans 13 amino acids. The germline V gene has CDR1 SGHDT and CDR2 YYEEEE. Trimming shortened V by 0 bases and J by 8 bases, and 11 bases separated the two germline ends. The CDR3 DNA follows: TGTGCCAGCAGCTTGGCCTCAGGGAGCGGCTACACCTTC. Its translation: CASSLASGSGYTF.

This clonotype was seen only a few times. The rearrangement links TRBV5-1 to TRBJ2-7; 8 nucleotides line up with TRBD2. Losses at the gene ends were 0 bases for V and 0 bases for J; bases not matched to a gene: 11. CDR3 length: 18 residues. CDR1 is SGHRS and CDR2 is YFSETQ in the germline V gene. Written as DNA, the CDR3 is TGCGCCAGCAGCTTGGGAGGTCCCAGCAGCGGGAGCTCCTACGAGCAGTACTTC. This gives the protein CASSLGGPSSGSSYEQYF. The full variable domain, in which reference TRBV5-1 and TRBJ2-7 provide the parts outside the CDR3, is KAGVTQTPRYLIKTRGQQVTLSCSPISGHRSVSWYQQTPGQGLQFLFEYFSETQRNKGNFPGRFSGRQFSNSRSEMNVSTLELGDSALYLCASSLGGPSSGSSYEQYFGPGTRLTVT.

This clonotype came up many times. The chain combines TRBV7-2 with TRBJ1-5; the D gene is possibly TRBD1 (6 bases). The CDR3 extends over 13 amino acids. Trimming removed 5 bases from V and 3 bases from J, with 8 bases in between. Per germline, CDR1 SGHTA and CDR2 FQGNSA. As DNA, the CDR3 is TGTGCCAGCAGCCGGGACAACAATCAGCCCCAGCATTTT. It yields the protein CASSRDNNQPQHF.